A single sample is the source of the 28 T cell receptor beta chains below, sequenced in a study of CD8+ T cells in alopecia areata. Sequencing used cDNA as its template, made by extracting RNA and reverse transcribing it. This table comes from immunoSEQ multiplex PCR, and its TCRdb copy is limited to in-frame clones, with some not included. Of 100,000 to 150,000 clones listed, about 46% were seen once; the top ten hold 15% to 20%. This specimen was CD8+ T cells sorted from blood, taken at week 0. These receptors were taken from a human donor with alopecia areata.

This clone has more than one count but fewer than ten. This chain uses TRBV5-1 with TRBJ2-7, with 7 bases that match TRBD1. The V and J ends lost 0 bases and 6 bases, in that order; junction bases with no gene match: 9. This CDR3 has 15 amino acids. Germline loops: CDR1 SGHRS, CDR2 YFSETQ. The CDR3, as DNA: TGCGCCAGCAGCTTGGAACCGACAGGGAAGGGCGAGCAGTACTTC. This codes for CASSLEPTGKGEQYF.

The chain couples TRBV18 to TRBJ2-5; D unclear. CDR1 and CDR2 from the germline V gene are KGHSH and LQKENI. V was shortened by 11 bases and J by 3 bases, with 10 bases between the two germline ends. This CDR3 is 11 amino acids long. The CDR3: CASRQEETQYF. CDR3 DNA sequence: TGTGCCTCCAGACAAGAAGAGACCCAGTACTTC.

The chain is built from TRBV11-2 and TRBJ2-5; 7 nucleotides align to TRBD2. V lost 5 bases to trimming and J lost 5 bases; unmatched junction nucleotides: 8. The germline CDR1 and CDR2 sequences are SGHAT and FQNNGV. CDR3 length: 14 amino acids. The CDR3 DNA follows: TGTGCCAGCAGCCCATACAGGCGGGGGGAGACCCAGTACTTC. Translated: CASSPYRRGETQYF.

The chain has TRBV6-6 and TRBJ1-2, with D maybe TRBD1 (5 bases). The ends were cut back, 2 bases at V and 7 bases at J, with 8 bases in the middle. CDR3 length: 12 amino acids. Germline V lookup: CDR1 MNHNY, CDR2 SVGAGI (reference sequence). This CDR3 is CASSYVDTGYTF. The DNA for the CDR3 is TGTGCCAGCAGTTACGTGGACACTGGCTACACCTTC.

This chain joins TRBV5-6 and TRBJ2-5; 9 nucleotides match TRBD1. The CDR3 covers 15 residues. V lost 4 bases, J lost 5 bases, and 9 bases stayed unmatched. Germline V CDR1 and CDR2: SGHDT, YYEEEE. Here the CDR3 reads CASSIRTGGDETQYF. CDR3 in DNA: TGTGCCAGCAGCATCCGAACAGGGGGCGATGAGACCCAGTACTTC.

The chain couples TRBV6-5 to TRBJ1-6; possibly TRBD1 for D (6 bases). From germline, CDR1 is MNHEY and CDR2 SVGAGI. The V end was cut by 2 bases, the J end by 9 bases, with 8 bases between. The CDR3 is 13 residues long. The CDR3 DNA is TGTGCCAGCAGTTACCCACAGGGTTCACCCCTCCACTTT. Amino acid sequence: CASSYPQGSPLHF.

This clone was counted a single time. The CDR3 bases are TGCGCCAGCAGCCAAGTAAAGGGCGCCCCTGAAGCTTTCTTT. Residues: CASSQVKGAPEAFF. The chain carries TRBV4-1 and TRBJ1-1; D gene unclear. The CDR3 totals 14 residues. Germline V lookup: CDR1 MGHRA, CDR2 YSYEKL. Trimming pared 1 base from V and 6 bases from J, leaving 12 bases between.

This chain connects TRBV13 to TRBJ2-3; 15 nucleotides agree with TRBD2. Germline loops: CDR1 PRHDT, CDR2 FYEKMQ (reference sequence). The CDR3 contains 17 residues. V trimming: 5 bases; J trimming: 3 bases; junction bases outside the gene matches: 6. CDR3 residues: CASSQGLAGGKTDTQYF. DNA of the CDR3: TGTGCCAGCAGCCAGGGACTAGCGGGGGGTAAGACAGATACGCAGTATTTT.

Here the CDR3 reads CASSWTGFDEQYF. In nucleotides, the CDR3 is TGCGCCAGCTCGTGGACAGGGTTTGACGAGCAGTACTTC. The chain couples TRBV5-1 to TRBJ2-7, with 8 bases that match TRBD1. Looked up from germline, CDR1 is SGHRS and CDR2 is YFSETQ. This CDR3 contains 13 residues. After removal of 7 bases from V and 5 bases from J, the junction contained 8 bases not matched to a gene.

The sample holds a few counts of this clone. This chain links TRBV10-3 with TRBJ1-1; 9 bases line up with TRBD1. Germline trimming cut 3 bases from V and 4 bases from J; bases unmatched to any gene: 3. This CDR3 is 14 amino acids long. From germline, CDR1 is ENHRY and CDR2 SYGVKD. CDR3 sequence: CAISDGTGLTEAFF. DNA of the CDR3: TGTGCCATCAGTGATGGGACAGGGCTCACTGAAGCTTTCTTT.

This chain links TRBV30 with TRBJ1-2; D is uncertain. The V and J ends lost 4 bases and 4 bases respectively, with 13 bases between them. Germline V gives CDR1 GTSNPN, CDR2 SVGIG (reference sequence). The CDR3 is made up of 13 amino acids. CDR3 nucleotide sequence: TGTGCCTGGACTTTGACGGGAGGCTATGGCTACACCTTC. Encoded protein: CAWTLTGGYGYTF.

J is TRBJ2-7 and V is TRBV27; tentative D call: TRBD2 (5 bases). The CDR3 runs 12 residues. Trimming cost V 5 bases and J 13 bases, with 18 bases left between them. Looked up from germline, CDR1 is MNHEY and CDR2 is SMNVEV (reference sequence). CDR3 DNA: TGTGCCAGCAGTCCCAGTTTAGAGGGCCTATACTTC. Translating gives CASSPSLEGLYF.

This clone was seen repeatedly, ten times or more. CDR3: CAWGPGGVEAFF. As DNA, the CDR3 is TGTGCCTGGGGACCGGGTGGAGTTGAAGCTTTCTTT. V usage is TRBV30 and J usage is TRBJ1-1; the D is unclear. CDR3 size: 12 residues. V lost 5 bases and J lost 7, with 14 bases in between. CDR1 and CDR2 from the germline V gene are GTSNPN and SVGIG (reference sequence). Complete variable domain (other parts from reference TRBV30 and TRBJ1-1): SQTIHQWPATLVQPVGSPLSLECTVEGTSNPNLYWYRQAAGRGLQLLFYSVGIGQISSEVPQNLSASRPQDRQFILSSKKLLLSDSGFYLCAWGPGGVEAFFGQGTRLTVV.

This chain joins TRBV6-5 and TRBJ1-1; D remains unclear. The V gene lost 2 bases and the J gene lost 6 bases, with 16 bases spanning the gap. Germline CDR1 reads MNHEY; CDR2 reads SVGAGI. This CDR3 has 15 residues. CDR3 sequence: CASSYREGRASEAFF. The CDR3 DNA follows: TGTGCCAGCAGTTACAGGGAGGGTAGGGCCTCTGAAGCTTTCTTT.

CDR3 region: CASSYWGTVYEQYF. CDR3 in DNA: TGTGCCAGCAGTTACTGGGGGACAGTCTACGAGCAGTACTTC. The V and J genes are TRBV6-6 and TRBJ2-7, with 7 bases matching TRBD1. Germline V gene lookup returns CDR1 MNHNY and CDR2 SVGAGI (reference sequence). This CDR3 spans 14 amino acids. V shed 1 base, J shed 3 bases, and the junction held 3 bases outside the gene matches.

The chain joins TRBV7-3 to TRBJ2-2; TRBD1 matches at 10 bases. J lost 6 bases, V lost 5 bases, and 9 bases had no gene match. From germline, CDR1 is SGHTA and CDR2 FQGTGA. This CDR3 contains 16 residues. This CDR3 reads CASSVSGQGRPGELFF. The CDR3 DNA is TGTGCCAGCAGCGTCTCGGGACAGGGGCGTCCCGGGGAGCTGTTTTTT.

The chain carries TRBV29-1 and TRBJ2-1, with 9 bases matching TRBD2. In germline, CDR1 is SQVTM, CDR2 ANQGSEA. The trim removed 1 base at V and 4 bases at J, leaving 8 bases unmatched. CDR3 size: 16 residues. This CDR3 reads CSVEAWAGGRYNEQFF. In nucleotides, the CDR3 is TGCAGCGTTGAAGCATGGGCGGGGGGGCGGTACAATGAGCAGTTCTTC.

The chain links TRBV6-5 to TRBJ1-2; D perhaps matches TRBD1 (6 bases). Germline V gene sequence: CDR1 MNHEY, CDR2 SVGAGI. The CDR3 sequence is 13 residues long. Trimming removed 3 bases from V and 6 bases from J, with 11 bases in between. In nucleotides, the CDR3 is TGTGCCAGCAGTTATAGGGGGGGCGATGGCTACACCTTC. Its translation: CASSYRGGDGYTF.

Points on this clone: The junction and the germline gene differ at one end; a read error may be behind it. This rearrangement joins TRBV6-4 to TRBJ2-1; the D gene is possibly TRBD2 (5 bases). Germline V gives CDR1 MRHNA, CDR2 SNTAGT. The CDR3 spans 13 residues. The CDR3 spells CASSDRAGRELFF. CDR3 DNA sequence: TGTGCCAGCAGTGACAGGGCCGGTAGGGAGCTGTTCTTC.

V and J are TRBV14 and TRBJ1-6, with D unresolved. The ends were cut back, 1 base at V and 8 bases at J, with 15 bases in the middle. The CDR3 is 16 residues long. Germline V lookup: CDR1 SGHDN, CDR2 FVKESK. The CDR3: CASSQGGRAEDSPLHF. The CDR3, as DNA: TGTGCCAGCAGCCAAGGTGGGCGGGCGGAGGATTCACCCCTCCACTTT.

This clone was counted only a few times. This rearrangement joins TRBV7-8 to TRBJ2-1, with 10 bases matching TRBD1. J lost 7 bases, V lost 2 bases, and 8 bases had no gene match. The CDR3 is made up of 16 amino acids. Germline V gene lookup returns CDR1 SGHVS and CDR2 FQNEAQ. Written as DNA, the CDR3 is TGTGCCAGCAGCTTATACGGGACAGGGGTTGTGAATGAGCAGTTCTTC. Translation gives CASSLYGTGVVNEQFF. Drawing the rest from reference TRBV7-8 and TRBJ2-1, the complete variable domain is GAGVSQSPRYKVAKRGQDVALRCDPISGHVSLFWYQQALGQGPEFLTYFQNEAQLDKSGLPSDRFFAERPEGSVSTLKIQRTQQEDSAVYLCASSLYGTGVVNEQFFGPGTRLTVL.

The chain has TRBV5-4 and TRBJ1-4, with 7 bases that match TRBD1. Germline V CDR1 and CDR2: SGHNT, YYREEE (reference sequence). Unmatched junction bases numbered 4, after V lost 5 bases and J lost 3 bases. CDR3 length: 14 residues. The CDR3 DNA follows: TGTGCCAGCAGTACCGGGACAGCTAATGAAAAACTGTTTTTT. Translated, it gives CASSTGTANEKLFF.

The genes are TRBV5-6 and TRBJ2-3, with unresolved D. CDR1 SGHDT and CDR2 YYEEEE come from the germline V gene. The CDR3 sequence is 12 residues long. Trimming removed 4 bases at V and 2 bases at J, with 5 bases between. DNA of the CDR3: TGTGCCAGCAGCAACCCCACAGATACGCAGTATTTT. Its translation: CASSNPTDTQYF.

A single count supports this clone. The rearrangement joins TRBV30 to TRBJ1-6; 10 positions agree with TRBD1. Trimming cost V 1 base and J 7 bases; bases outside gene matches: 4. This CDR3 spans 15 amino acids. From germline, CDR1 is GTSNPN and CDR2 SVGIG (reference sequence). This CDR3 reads CAWSAQGQGNSPLHF. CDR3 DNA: TGTGCCTGGAGTGCACAGGGACAGGGGAATTCACCCCTCCACTTT. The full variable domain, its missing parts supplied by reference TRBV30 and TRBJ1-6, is SQTIHQWPATLVQPVGSPLSLECTVEGTSNPNLYWYRQAAGRGLQLLFYSVGIGQISSEVPQNLSASRPQDRQFILSSKKLLLSDSGFYLCAWSAQGQGNSPLHFGNGTRLTVT.

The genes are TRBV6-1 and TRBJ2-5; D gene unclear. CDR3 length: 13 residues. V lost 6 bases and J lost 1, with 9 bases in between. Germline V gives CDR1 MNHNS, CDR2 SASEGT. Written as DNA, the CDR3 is TGTGCCAGCAGCCTCGAGGCCCAAGAGACCCAGTACTTC. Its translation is CASSLEAQETQYF.

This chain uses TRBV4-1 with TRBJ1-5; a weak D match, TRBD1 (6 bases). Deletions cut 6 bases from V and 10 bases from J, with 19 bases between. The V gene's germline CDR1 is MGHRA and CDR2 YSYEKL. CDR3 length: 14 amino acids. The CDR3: CASSLYFGGRPQHF. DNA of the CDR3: TGCGCCAGCAGTCTTTACTTTGGGGGCCGTCCCCAGCATTTT.

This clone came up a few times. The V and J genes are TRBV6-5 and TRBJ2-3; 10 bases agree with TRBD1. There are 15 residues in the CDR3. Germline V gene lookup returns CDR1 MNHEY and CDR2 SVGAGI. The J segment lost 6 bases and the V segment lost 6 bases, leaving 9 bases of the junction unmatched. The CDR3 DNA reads TGTGCCAGCAGCCACCGGGACAGGGGTACGGATACGCAGTATTTT. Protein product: CASSHRDRGTDTQYF.

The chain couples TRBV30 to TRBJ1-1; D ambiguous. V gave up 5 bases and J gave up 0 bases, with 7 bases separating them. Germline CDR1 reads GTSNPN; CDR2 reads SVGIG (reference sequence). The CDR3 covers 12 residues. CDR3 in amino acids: CAWENMNTEAFF. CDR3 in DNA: TGTGCCTGGGAGAACATGAACACTGAAGCTTTCTTT.